Sequencing of this T cell receptor (beta chain) was carried out in a study of beta chain features in type 1 diabetes. Study-wide results and limits: VDJ junctions sequenced from type 1 diabetes patients showed fewer insertions and more deletions.

The isolated RNA, all of it, was reverse transcribed, so expressed TCRB transcripts were what got sequenced. Clones were read by immunoSEQ multiplex PCR, and TCRdb kept only the in-frame ones, dropping some. The sample has hundreds of thousands of clones, 7.5% to 10% seen once. Trimming removed 3 bases from V and 8 bases from J, with 14 bases in between. The CDR3 length is 15 residues. CDR1 and CDR2 from the germline V gene are LNHDA and SQIVND (reference sequence). This clone came up a few times. Antigen unknown. Each of the sorted populations had a purity greater than 98%. V usage is TRBV19 and J usage is TRBJ1-6; no definite D call. Input material: naive CD4+ T cells from blood. The receptor comes from a woman in her late teens or twenties in good health. CDR3 DNA: TGTGCCAGTAGTATGTGGGCAGAAAGAGATTCACCCCTCCACTTT. Amino acids: CASSMWAERDSPLHF.